The 10 T cell receptor beta chains reported below all come from one sample, sequenced in a study of post-analysis software for immune sequencing data. Findings of the study overall: Four or five TRBV segments, TRBV5-6, TRBV5-1 and TRBV20-1 among them, were found more frequent in patients than controls.

These receptors have no identified antigens. cDNA libraries of TCR beta carried unique molecular identifiers. TCRdb processed the PCR reads anew with MiXCR; each CDR3 protein has one entry. The sample holds around 500,000 distinct CDR3 sequences, 30% to 40% seen once. The sequenced sample was blood. The receptors shown here come from a girl aged 2-17 years with multiple sclerosis.

This clonotype has only a few counts. The V and J genes are TRBV3-1 and TRBJ2-1; the match to TRBD2 covers 7 bases. V trimming: 3 bases; J trimming: 0 bases; junction bases outside the gene matches: 5. Looked up from germline, CDR1 is LGHDT and CDR2 is YNNKEL (reference sequence). This CDR3 comprises 16 residues. CDR3 region: CASSHRRGNSYNEQFF. For the CDR3, the DNA is TGTGCCAGCAGCCACCGGCGGGGGAACTCCTACAATGAGCAGTTCTTC.

The V gene is TRBV10-3, the J gene TRBJ2-3; no clear D gene. Germline V gene data show CDR1 as ENHRY and CDR2 as SYGVKD. V lost 9 bases and J lost 6, with 13 bases in between. The length of the CDR3 is 12 residues. The CDR3 sequence is CAMKGLGDTQYF. The CDR3 nucleotides read TGTGCCATGAAAGGTCTGGGGGATACGCAGTATTTT.

In its sample, this clonotype was seen a few times. The chain couples TRBV28 to TRBJ1-2; D unresolved. With 8 bases removed from V and 5 bases from J, the gap between germline ends came to 12 bases. The V gene's germline CDR1 is MDHEN and CDR2 SYDVKM. CDR3 length: 12 residues. The chain's CDR3 is CASLGLKYGYTF. The CDR3 coding sequence is TGTGCCAGCCTCGGGCTCAAGTATGGCTACACCTTC.

This clonotype was seen only a few times. The CDR3 protein is CASSFSPGGRNEQFF. The CDR3 coding sequence is TGCGCCAGCAGCTTTTCTCCAGGGGGCAGGAATGAGCAGTTCTTC. The chain couples TRBV5-1 to TRBJ2-1, with TRBD1 identical over 8 bases. Germline V CDR1 and CDR2: SGHRS, YFSETQ. The CDR3 totals 15 residues. V was pared by 2 bases and J by 7 bases, with 8 bases of the junction left unmatched. The full variable domain, its missing parts supplied by reference TRBV5-1 and TRBJ2-1, is KAGVTQTPRYLIKTRGQQVTLSCSPISGHRSVSWYQQTPGQGLQFLFEYFSETQRNKGNFPGRFSGRQFSNSRSEMNVSTLELGDSALYLCASSFSPGGRNEQFFGPGTRLTVL.

This clonotype was seen more than once but under ten times. This chain links TRBV6-5 with TRBJ2-1; TRBD1 or TRBD2 may be the D gene (5 bases each). V lost 0 bases to trimming and J lost 3 bases, with 12 bases between them. This CDR3 has 16 residues. Germline values: CDR1 MNHEY, CDR2 SVGAGI. The CDR3, as DNA: TGTGCCAGCAGTTACTCGGGACCCATAGTCTACAATGAGCAGTTCTTC. It translates to CASSYSGPIVYNEQFF.

J is TRBJ2-7 and V is TRBV15; D could derive from TRBD1 or TRBD2 (5 bases each). The CDR3 sequence is 15 residues long. In germline, CDR1 is LNHNV, CDR2 YYDKDF (reference sequence). V lost 3 bases and J 0 bases, leaving 12 bases between the germline ends. CDR3 nucleotide sequence: TGTGCCACCAGCAGCTCGCCGGGGACCTCCTACGAGCAGTACTTC. This sequence encodes CATSSSPGTSYEQYF. Full variable domain (remainder filled in from reference TRBV15 and TRBJ2-7): DAMVIQNPRYQVTQFGKPVTLSCSQTLNHNVMYWYQQKSSQAPKLLFHYYDKDFNNEADTPDNFQSRRPNTSFCFLDIRSPGLGDTAMYLCATSSSPGTSYEQYFGPGTRLTVT.

Comment on this clonotype: A read error is likely, as this CDR3 ends without the conserved phenylalanine or tryptophan. The chain carries TRBV20-1 and TRBJ2-7; no clear D gene. V was cut by 6 bases and J by 0 bases, with 12 bases left in between. The length of the CDR3 is 13 residues. Germline V lookup: CDR1 DFQATT, CDR2 SNEGSKA (reference sequence). CDR3 DNA: TGCAGTGCCCTGGTGGGCAACTCCTACGAGCAGTACTCC. Its protein product is CSALVGNSYEQYS.

This clonotype was counted between two and nine times. The V gene is TRBV7-3, the J gene TRBJ2-5, with D unclear. The CDR3 totals 13 residues. The germline gives CDR1 SGHTA, CDR2 FQGTGA. V was cut by 2 bases and J by 7 bases, with 11 bases left in between. The CDR3 region has the DNA TGTGCCAGCAGCTTAGGATCTTCGGGGACCCAGTACTTC. This sequence encodes CASSLGSSGTQYF.

CDR3 region: CASSVETGGNYGYTF. CDR3 nucleotide sequence: TGTGCCAGCAGCGTAGAGACAGGGGGAAACTATGGCTACACCTTC. V is TRBV9 and J is TRBJ1-2, with 9 bases fitting TRBD1. Germline CDR1 is SGDLS and CDR2 is YYNGEE. This CDR3 is built from 15 residues. J gave up 2 bases and V 0 bases, and 2 bases lay outside the gene matches.

J is TRBJ2-4 and V is TRBV2; TRBD1 agrees at 8 bases. The J segment lost 1 base and the V segment lost 3 bases, leaving 8 bases of the junction unmatched. This CDR3 comprises 17 residues. Germline CDR1 SNHLY, CDR2 FYNNEI. The CDR3 reads CASSELTGDEAKNIQYF. CDR3 coding DNA: TGTGCCAGCAGTGAGCTGACAGGGGACGAGGCCAAAAACATTCAGTACTTC.